A selection of T cell receptor beta chains follows, all from one sample in a study of blood T cell repertoires in COVID-19. Generated by immunoSEQ multiplex PCR, the TCRdb table keeps only in-frame clones and is missing some. The repertoire holds more than 300,000 clones, roughly 90% seen once, with 6% to 8% in the top ten. The sample taken for sequencing was peripheral blood. Source of these receptors: a woman aged 70 to 79 with COVID-19, enrolled during active disease. Each CDR3 is given without its conserved first and last residue.

V | CDR3
TRBV5-4 | ASSRGQGDNEQF
TRBV7-2 | ASSSRGDRRKAF
TRBV18 | ASSPGPGADTQY
TRBV5-1 | ASSSTDTTNYGYT
TRBV30 | AWDTTGGLYPLNTEAF
TRBV9 | ASSPTVGNTIY
TRBV28 | ASKWTGNYEQY
TRBV27 | ASSLSTGYGTQY
TRBV28 | ASHFGGGAF
TRBV18 | ASSRGTHEKLF
TRBV28 | ASSLVDEANEKLF
TRBV13 | ASSSGLAVYEQY
TRBV5-5 | ASSFWLNTEAF
TRBV27 | ASSLSSVMGHTEAF
TRBV4-1 | ASSPGAEDTQY
TRBV19 | ASSIGSPGGGRNEQF